Listed below are T cell receptor beta chains from one sample, sequenced in a study of beta chain features in type 1 diabetes. Sequencing was performed with immunoSEQ multiplex PCR; in TCRdb, only in-frame clones are kept and a portion is missing. The profile shows a few hundred thousand clones, roughly 9.6% of them singletons. Sequencing input: naive CD4+ T cells from blood. The receptors were gathered from a woman aged 18-35 years in good health. Both conserved end residues are part of each CDR3. The D gene is left open where the match is weak. For some rows the clone size is stated as once, few or many, or as a class when expanded; others skip it.

CDR3aa: CASSYQGYQETQYF
CDR3nt: TGCGCCAGCAGCTACCAGGGATACCAAGAGACCCAGTACTTC
j_gene: TRBJ2-5
v_gene: TRBV5-1
abundance: few
d_gene: NA

CDR3aa: CASSPGYLDTQYF
CDR3nt: TGTGCCAGCTCACCGGGCTATTTGGATACGCAGTATTTT
j_gene: TRBJ2-3
v_gene: TRBV18
abundance: NA
d_gene: NA

CDR3aa: CASSQGIDQPQHF
CDR3nt: TGTGCCAGCAGCCAAGGTATCGATCAGCCCCAGCATTTT
j_gene: TRBJ1-5
v_gene: TRBV14
abundance: NA
d_gene: NA

CDR3aa: CASSQGPGQGTEAFF
CDR3nt: TGTGCCAGCAGCCAAGGGCCCGGACAGGGCACTGAAGCTTTCTTT
j_gene: TRBJ1-1
v_gene: TRBV7-3
abundance: NA
d_gene: TRBD1

CDR3aa: CAWSGGPEIYNEQFF
CDR3nt: TGTGCCTGGAGTGGGGGGCCTGAAATATACAATGAGCAGTTCTTC
j_gene: TRBJ2-1
v_gene: TRBV30
abundance: NA
d_gene: NA

CDR3aa: CASSATSGPHSYEQYF
CDR3nt: TGTGCCAGCAGTGCAACTAGCGGGCCTCACTCCTACGAGCAGTACTTC
j_gene: TRBJ2-7
v_gene: TRBV6-1
abundance: few
d_gene: TRBD2

CDR3aa: CASTVRTSGNTGELFF
CDR3nt: TGTGCCAGTACCGTAAGAACTAGCGGGAACACCGGGGAGCTGTTTTTT
j_gene: TRBJ2-2
v_gene: TRBV19
abundance: few
d_gene: TRBD2

CDR3aa: CASSQSVQGNNEQFF
CDR3nt: TGTGCCAGCAGCCAGTCAGTCCAGGGGAACAATGAGCAGTTCTTC
j_gene: TRBJ2-1
v_gene: TRBV11-2
abundance: few
d_gene: NA

CDR3aa: CASSSLTSGAEETQYF
CDR3nt: TGCGCCAGCAGCTCTTTGACTAGCGGGGCTGAAGAGACCCAGTACTTC
j_gene: TRBJ2-5
v_gene: TRBV5-1
abundance: few
d_gene: TRBD2

CDR3aa: CAWSGGNTEAFF
CDR3nt: TGTGCCTGGAGTGGAGGGAACACTGAAGCTTTCTTT
j_gene: TRBJ1-1
v_gene: TRBV30
abundance: few
d_gene: NA

CDR3aa: CATSRAGQRQPQHF
CDR3nt: TGTGCCACCAGCAGAGCGGGACAGCGACAGCCCCAGCATTTT
j_gene: TRBJ1-5
v_gene: TRBV15
abundance: NA
d_gene: TRBD1

CDR3aa: CSARVSYEQYF
CDR3nt: TGCAGTGCTCGCGTATCCTACGAGCAGTACTTC
j_gene: TRBJ2-7
v_gene: TRBV20-1
abundance: few
d_gene: NA

CDR3aa: CASSPRGGTEAFF
CDR3nt: TGTGCCAGCAGCCCAAGGGGGGGCACTGAAGCTTTCTTT
j_gene: TRBJ1-1
v_gene: TRBV2
abundance: NA
d_gene: NA

CDR3aa: CAWSVRSLEEKLFF
CDR3nt: TGTGCCTGGAGTGTACGCTCTTTAGAGGAAAAACTGTTTTTT
j_gene: TRBJ1-4
v_gene: TRBV30
abundance: few
d_gene: NA

CDR3aa: CASGLVGGTQYF
CDR3nt: TGTGCTAGTGGTTTGGTTGGAGGTACGCAGTATTTT
j_gene: TRBJ2-3
v_gene: TRBV12-5
abundance: NA
d_gene: NA

CDR3aa: CASTGTGFPYEQYF
CDR3nt: TGTGCCAGTACCGGGACAGGGTTCCCCTACGAGCAGTACTTC
j_gene: TRBJ2-7
v_gene: TRBV2
abundance: few
d_gene: TRBD1

CDR3aa: CASSRQGGPGQFF
CDR3nt: TGTGCCAGCAGTCGCCAGGGGGGACCAGGGCAGTTCTTC
j_gene: TRBJ2-1
v_gene: TRBV28
abundance: NA
d_gene: NA

CDR3aa: CTWSLVRTEAFF
CDR3nt: TGTACCTGGAGCCTGGTGAGGACTGAAGCTTTCTTT
j_gene: TRBJ1-1
v_gene: TRBV30
abundance: NA
d_gene: NA

CDR3aa: CASSNAGVYGYTF
CDR3nt: TGTGCCAGCAGCAACGCAGGGGTCTATGGCTACACCTTC
j_gene: TRBJ1-2
v_gene: TRBV9
abundance: NA
d_gene: NA

CDR3aa: CAWSGLAGFYEQYF
CDR3nt: TGTGCCTGGAGTGGGCTAGCGGGATTCTACGAGCAGTACTTC
j_gene: TRBJ2-7
v_gene: TRBV30
abundance: NA
d_gene: TRBD2

CDR3aa: CASSSGTGGYEQYF
CDR3nt: TGCGCCAGCAGCTCCGGGACAGGAGGCTACGAGCAGTACTTC
j_gene: TRBJ2-7
v_gene: TRBV5-1
abundance: few
d_gene: TRBD1

CDR3aa: CAWANRGRQPQHF
CDR3nt: TGTGCCTGGGCTAACAGGGGTCGACAGCCCCAGCATTTT
j_gene: TRBJ1-5
v_gene: TRBV30
abundance: NA
d_gene: TRBD1

CDR3aa: CASSGRGYEQYF
CDR3nt: TGTGCCAGCAGCGGGAGAGGCTACGAGCAGTACTTC
j_gene: TRBJ2-7
v_gene: TRBV6-1
abundance: few
d_gene: NA

CDR3aa: CASSLSYPETQYF
CDR3nt: TGCGCCAGCAGCTTGTCCTATCCAGAGACCCAGTACTTC
j_gene: TRBJ2-5
v_gene: TRBV5-1
abundance: few
d_gene: NA

CDR3aa: CASTPRFPGDGPQHF
CDR3nt: TGTGCCAGTACTCCGAGGTTTCCCGGGGATGGGCCCCAGCATTTT
j_gene: TRBJ1-5
v_gene: TRBV19
abundance: NA
d_gene: NA

CDR3aa: CASSRPERATDTQYF
CDR3nt: TGTGCCAGCAGCCGCCCCGAGCGAGCCACAGATACGCAGTATTTT
j_gene: TRBJ2-3
v_gene: TRBV4-2
abundance: many
d_gene: NA

CDR3aa: CASSLQRNTEAFF
CDR3nt: TGCGCCAGCAGCTTACAGAGGAACACTGAAGCTTTCTTT
j_gene: TRBJ1-1
v_gene: TRBV5-1
abundance: once
d_gene: NA

CDR3aa: CASSRRQPTGELFF
CDR3nt: TGTGCCAGCAGTCGCCGACAGCCAACCGGGGAGCTGTTTTTT
j_gene: TRBJ2-2
v_gene: TRBV6-5
abundance: NA
d_gene: NA

CDR3aa: CASSESRANQPQHF
CDR3nt: TGCGCCAGCAGTGAGTCGAGGGCTAATCAGCCCCAGCATTTT
j_gene: TRBJ1-5
v_gene: TRBV10-2
abundance: NA
d_gene: NA

CDR3aa: CASSERGGSIQYF
CDR3nt: TGTGCCAGCAGTGAACGAGGAGGGTCTATTCAGTACTTC
j_gene: TRBJ2-4
v_gene: TRBV6-1
abundance: NA
d_gene: NA

CDR3aa: CASSLDGGYTF
CDR3nt: TGCGCCAGCAGCTTGGACGGTGGCTACACCTTC
j_gene: TRBJ1-2
v_gene: TRBV5-1
abundance: few
d_gene: NA

CDR3aa: CASSEPGTRLPGELFF
CDR3nt: TGTGCCAGCAGCGAACCGGGGACTAGGTTACCCGGGGAGCTGTTTTTT
j_gene: TRBJ2-2
v_gene: TRBV28
abundance: NA
d_gene: TRBD2

CDR3aa: CASSPPGQGETQYF
CDR3nt: TGTGCCAGCAGTCCGCCGGGACAGGGAGAGACCCAGTACTTC
j_gene: TRBJ2-5
v_gene: TRBV27
abundance: few
d_gene: TRBD1

CDR3aa: CASSFRGAGYTF
CDR3nt: TGTGCCAGCAGTTTCCGGGGAGCTGGCTACACCTTC
j_gene: TRBJ1-2
v_gene: TRBV28
abundance: NA
d_gene: NA

CDR3aa: CASSLTRLGSYEQYF
CDR3nt: TGTGCCAGCAGCCTGACTAGACTGGGCTCCTACGAGCAGTACTTC
j_gene: TRBJ2-7
v_gene: TRBV7-2
abundance: many
d_gene: NA